This T cell receptor (beta chain) was sequenced during a study of shared clonotypes between healthy human individuals. Broader study findings: In general, naive subsets displayed greater estimated richness than memory subsets did.

Comments on this clone: Its antigen is undetermined.

Germline CDR1 is ENHRY and CDR2 is SYGVKD. The germline V and J ends were trimmed by 6 bases and 0 bases, with 11 bases remaining between them. The CDR3 covers 14 residues. Per the original methods: Junction-only sequences produced by ImmunoSEQ had no quality scores, so filtering differed. The repertoire was sequenced with immunoSEQ multiplex PCR; TCRdb's copy has only in-frame clones and lacks some. From that table come the V and J calls and clone size; the DNA was used to work out D and trimming. The table shows millions of clones, with roughly 95% occurring only once. Negatively enriched CD4+ T cells were divided by CD45RA into naive and memory.

The gene calls are TRBV10-3 and TRBJ1-2; possibly TRBD1 for D (5 bases). The sequencing input was naive CD4+ T cells sorted from blood. Regarding subset: CD45RA+ positively selected. The receptor was isolated from a man aged 18 to 29 in good health. The CDR3 protein is CAISQGLTNYGYTF. CDR3 coding DNA: TGTGCCATCAGCCAGGGACTAACTAACTATGGCTACACCTTC.